The text below deals with one T cell receptor beta chain. The CDR3 sequence is 12 residues long. The V end lost 6 bases, the J end lost 4 bases, and 12 bases lay between the germline ends. Germline-derived CDR1 and CDR2 are SQVTM and ANQGSEA. This sample is drawn from a study of blood T cells in healthy people across ages. The second PCR ran roughly 6 to 12 cycles with a sample-barcoded 5' primer and J-beta primers. TCRdb itself ran the 5' RACE reads through MiXCR, one entry per CDR3 protein. The profile shows 1.5 million to 2 million distinct CDR3 sequences, 28% of them singletons. This clonotype was sampled from a woman in her twenties or thirties in good health. The J gene is TRBJ1-2, the V gene TRBV29-1; no firm D call. Input material: blood. DNA for the CDR3: TGCAGCGTCTGCCCCGGAACCTATGGCTACACCTTC. This sequence encodes CSVCPGTYGYTF.